This T cell receptor beta chain was sequenced during a study of blood T cell repertoires in COVID-19. V lost 6 bases and J lost 1; bases outside the gene matches: 13. Germline loops: CDR1 SGHNT, CDR2 YENEEA. The CDR3 has 18 residues. This clone was recorded once. The authors' processing: Amplified reference gene primers provided the basis for estimating nucleated cell counts. Produced via immunoSEQ multiplex PCR; TCRdb's table is partial and in-frame only. V and J calls and clone size are given by that table; D and trimming were obtained from the DNA. The table lists some 670,000 clones, 75% to 90% of them singletons, with 0.2% to 0.3% in the top ten.

Sample: peripheral blood. The chain carries TRBV11-3 and TRBJ2-2; 8 bases line up with TRBD2. The sequence derives from a woman aged 18-29 years with acute or convalescent COVID-19. CDR3: CASSSSGMGFRNTGELFF. CDR3 bases: TGTGCCAGCAGTAGTAGCGGGATGGGTTTCAGGAACACCGGGGAGCTGTTTTTT.